This T cell receptor beta chain came from a study of prognosis after radiotherapy for stage I lung cancer. This clonotype was counted ten times or more. V was cut by 4 bases and J by 4 bases, with 21 bases left in between. There are 16 residues in the CDR3. Germline V CDR1 and CDR2: GTSNPN, SVGIG (reference sequence). TCR beta CDR3 amplification from genomic DNA was performed by two-round multiplex PCR. TRBV and TRBJ genes each had their own specific primers in first-round PCR. TCRdb redid the calling of the multiplex PCR reads with MiXCR, one entry per CDR3 protein. The sample lists over 9,000 distinct CDR3 sequences; approximately 36% were seen once.

This sequence originates from a donor aged 50 or older with non-small cell lung cancer. Sequencing used PBMCs, obtained before or after stereotactic body radiation therapy (not recorded which). The J gene is TRBJ2-3, the V gene TRBV30; a possible D gene is TRBD1 (6 bases). The CDR3 protein is CAWIGGPRAGADTQYF. The DNA for the CDR3 is TGTGCCTGGATTGGGGGACCCCGGGCAGGGGCAGATACGCAGTATTTT.